The 19 T cell receptor beta chains below were found in one sample sequenced in a study of metastatic and nonmetastatic thyroid tumors. Among the patients, none had received any treatment before thyroid surgery. TCRdb re-clonotyped the PCR reads through MiXCR. Of tens of thousands of clones detected, about 14% appear once; the ten largest clones hold about 7%. Sequencing was performed on blood. The receptors derive from a male donor with papillary thyroid cancer or a benign thyroid nodule (not recorded which). Some clones in this sample may be carry-over from other donors' samples.

J is TRBJ1-5 and V is TRBV20-1; D not certain. V was pared by 1 base and J by 6 bases, with 10 bases between. The CDR3 is 13 residues long. Germline CDR1 and CDR2: DFQATT and SNEGSKA (reference sequence). CDR3 nucleotides: TGCAGTGCTAGAGGCTTGGGGAGTCAGCCCCAGCATTTT. Translating it yields CSARGLGSQPQHF.

This sequence joins TRBV5-1 and TRBJ2-7, with D perhaps matching TRBD1 (6 bases). V was pared by 0 bases and J by 3 bases, with 13 bases between. This CDR3 contains 15 residues. The germline V gene encodes CDR1 SGHRS and CDR2 YFSETQ. The CDR3, as DNA: TGCGCCAGCAGCTTGGGTGCCGGGACACACTACGAGCAGTACTTC. Translating it yields CASSLGAGTHYEQYF.

This clone was counted many times. The chain couples TRBV19 to TRBJ1-1; D unresolved. With 4 bases removed from V and 6 bases from J, the gap between germline ends came to 15 bases. The CDR3 is made up of 14 amino acids. CDR1 and CDR2 (germline): LNHDA, SQIVND (reference sequence). The CDR3 DNA follows: TGTGCCAGTAGTACCTGGACCTTCTCCTCTGAAGCTTTCTTT. As protein: CASSTWTFSSEAFF.

In this sample, this clone turned up many times. This chain joins TRBV4-1 and TRBJ2-2; TRBD2 matches at 9 bases. This CDR3 has 15 amino acids. The junction had 0 bases not matched to a gene; V was cut back by 0 bases and J by 4 bases. CDR1 and CDR2 from the germline V gene are MGHRA and YSYEKL. The DNA of the CDR3 is TGCGCCAGCAGCCAAGAGGGACTAGCCACCGGGGAGCTGTTTTTT. Its translation: CASSQEGLATGELFF.

This clone was picked up many times. The J gene is TRBJ1-3, the V gene TRBV6-2 or TRBV6-3; the D gene is possibly TRBD1 (6 bases). CDR3 length: 14 amino acids. V lost 0 bases to trimming and J lost 9 bases, with 12 bases between them. CDR1 is MNHEY, CDR2 SVGEGT, per germline. CDR3 amino acids: CASSYSPDRSTIYF. Here the CDR3 DNA reads TGTGCCAGCAGTTACTCGCCCGACAGGTCCACCATATATTTT.

This clone was observed at least ten times. The rearrangement uses TRBV6-1 and TRBJ2-2; 7 bases align to TRBD1. This CDR3 region has 14 residues. V was pared by 4 bases and J by 3 bases, with 2 bases of the junction left unmatched. The germline V gene has CDR1 MNHNS and CDR2 SASEGT. The CDR3 region has the DNA TGTGCCAGCAGTGGTGACAGGGACACCGGGGAGCTGTTTTTT. Residues: CASSGDRDTGELFF.

This clone showed up just once. At one end, the junction sequence differs from germline, possibly due to a read error. V and J are TRBV7-2 and TRBJ2-1; unclear D gene. The J call may be incorrect, as the DNA end agrees better with TRBJ2-5. This CDR3 has 14 amino acids. Germline-derived CDR1 and CDR2 are SGHTA and FQGNSA. The CDR3 spells CASSLRRFQDTQYF. The CDR3 DNA is TGTGCCAGCAGCTTGCGAAGATTCCAAGATACCCAGTACTTC.

The sample holds many counts of this clone. The chain links TRBV20-1 to TRBJ2-3; TRBD2 is a possible D gene (5 bases). V was trimmed by 6 bases and J by 4 bases, leaving 11 bases between them. Germline values: CDR1 DFQATT, CDR2 SNEGSKA (reference sequence). The CDR3 covers 12 residues. This CDR3 reads CSAPGRADTQYF. CDR3 nucleotides: TGCAGTGCGCCGGGAAGGGCAGATACGCAGTATTTT.

This clone was detected many times. The rearrangement uses TRBV4-3 and TRBJ2-3, with D tentatively TRBD2 (6 bases). Germline lookup yields CDR1 LGHNA and CDR2 YSLEER. This CDR3 is 17 amino acids long. The ends were cut back, 3 bases at V and 0 bases at J, with 16 bases in the middle. The CDR3 is CASSHFPTRTSTDTQYF. The CDR3 DNA sequence: TGCGCCAGCAGCCACTTTCCGACTAGGACTAGCACAGATACGCAGTATTTT.

This clone was recorded at least ten times. The chain recombines TRBV9 with TRBJ2-2; 9 positions agree with TRBD2. The trim removed 2 bases at V and 6 bases at J, leaving 8 bases unmatched. CDR3 length: 16 residues. Germline CDR1 SGDLS, CDR2 YYNGEE. The CDR3 loop reads CASSVSGTSPPGELFF. DNA for the CDR3: TGTGCCAGCAGCGTTTCCGGGACTAGCCCTCCCGGGGAGCTGTTTTTT.

This clone was seen repeatedly, ten times or more. CDR3 region: CSVWTSGSSYEQYF. DNA of the CDR3: TGCAGCGTTTGGACTAGCGGGAGCTCCTACGAGCAGTACTTC. The V gene is TRBV29-1, the J gene TRBJ2-7; TRBD2 matches at 13 bases. Germline V gene sequence: CDR1 SQVTM, CDR2 ANQGSEA. The CDR3 is made up of 14 amino acids. Trimming cost V 5 bases and J 0 bases; bases outside gene matches: 1.

This clone was observed a handful of times. This sequence joins TRBV20-1 and TRBJ2-7, with D possibly matching TRBD2 (6 bases). CDR1 and CDR2 (germline): DFQATT, SNEGSKA (reference sequence). The CDR3 covers 15 residues. Trimming took off 0 bases at V and 5 bases at J, with 17 bases between the two ends. CDR3 sequence (DNA): TGCAGTGCTAGAGATGCGGAGGGGAACACCCACGAGCAGTACTTC. This codes for CSARDAEGNTHEQYF.

This clone was recorded many times. The chain recombines TRBV20-1 with TRBJ1-6; D is ambiguous. From germline, CDR1 is DFQATT and CDR2 SNEGSKA (reference sequence). This CDR3 has 17 amino acids. Trimming pared 3 bases from V and 2 bases from J, leaving 17 bases between. The DNA of the CDR3 is TGCAGTGCTAGGCCCCTGGGAGGAGGTGCCTATAATTCACCCCTCCACTTT. This encodes CSARPLGGGAYNSPLHF.

This clone showed up many times. The chain combines TRBV19 with TRBJ1-1, with D perhaps TRBD1 (6 bases). Germline values: CDR1 LNHDA, CDR2 SQIVND (reference sequence). This CDR3 comprises 15 residues. Trimming took off 4 bases at V and 5 bases at J, with 17 bases between the two ends. The CDR3 reads CASSNLIQGYTEAFF. The CDR3 coding sequence is TGTGCCAGTAGTAACTTAATCCAGGGGTATACTGAAGCTTTCTTT.

This clone was counted many times. V gene TRBV7-2 combines with J gene TRBJ2-1; 11 bases line up with TRBD2. Losses at the gene ends were 5 bases for V and 4 bases for J; bases not matched to a gene: 7. Germline-derived CDR1 and CDR2 are SGHTA and FQGNSA. CDR3 length equals 16 residues. The CDR3 nucleotides are TGTGCCAGCAGCCACGGGGGACTAGCGGCTTACAATGAGCAGTTCTTC. It specifies CASSHGGLAAYNEQFF. The full variable domain, in which reference TRBV7-2 and TRBJ2-1 provide the parts outside the CDR3, is GAGVSQSPSNKVTEKGKDVELRCDPISGHTALYWYRQSLGQGLEFLIYFQGNSAPDKSGLPSDRFSAERTGGSVSTLTIQRTQQEDSAVYLCASSHGGLAAYNEQFFGPGTRLTVL.

The chain combines TRBV5-5 with TRBJ1-6, with D tentatively TRBD1 (5 bases). Germline V gives CDR1 SGHKS, CDR2 YYEKEE (reference sequence). V lost 0 bases, J lost 10 bases, and 11 bases lay in between. The CDR3 contains 14 residues. The CDR3 region has the DNA TGTGCCAGCAGCTTGGTGGGGGGGTACTCACCCCTCCACTTT. Translation: CASSLVGGYSPLHF.

This clone has at least ten counts. The V call is TRBV27, the J call TRBJ2-7; 9 bases align to TRBD2. CDR3 size: 13 residues. The germline V gene encodes CDR1 MNHEY and CDR2 SMNVEV (reference sequence). The V and J ends lost 2 bases and 6 bases, in that order; junction bases with no gene match: 2. The CDR3 nucleotides read TGTGCCAGCAGTTTAGCTAGCGGGACCGAGCAGTACTTC. Protein product: CASSLASGTEQYF.

The chain employs TRBV11-3 and TRBJ1-3; D uncertain. This CDR3 is built from 13 residues. V was cut by 2 bases and J by 4 bases, with 6 bases left in between. The germline V gene encodes CDR1 SGHNT and CDR2 YENEEA. CDR3 sequence reads: CASSLNAGNTIYF. The DNA for the CDR3 is TGTGCCAGCAGCTTAAACGCCGGAAACACCATATATTTT. Combining the CDR3 with reference TRBV11-3 and TRBJ1-3 gives the whole variable domain EAGVVQSPRYKIIEKKQPVAFWCNPISGHNTLYWYLQNLGQGPELLIRYENEEAVDDSQLPKDRFSAERLKGVDSTLKIQPAELGDSAVYLCASSLNAGNTIYFGEGSWLTVV.

This clone was found a few times. One junction end does not reproduce the germline sequence, and a read error may be involved. Other nucleotide sequences in the sample specify the same CDR3. The chain carries TRBV28 and TRBJ1-5; 9 positions agree with TRBD1. The CDR3 loop spans 14 amino acids. Germline V gene sequence: CDR1 MDHEN, CDR2 SYDVKM. Here the CDR3 reads CASSSGTGNQPQHF. CDR3 coding DNA: TGTGCCAGCAGTTCAGGGACAGGGAATCAGCCACAGCATTTT.